The clone carrying this T cell receptor (beta chain) came up many times. Its specificity is not known. The sample is drawn from a study of molecular identifiers for immune sequencing clone quantification. Study-wide findings and caveats: In cases of identical TCR molecules sharing a barcode, highly expanded clone sizes could be underestimated. Clones above 20 RNA copies contained over 97% of effector molecules but under 1% of naive ones.

TCRdb independently ran MiXCR on the PCR reads; one entry per CDR3 protein. The sample holds some 320,000 distinct CDR3 sequences, around a fifth seen once. Sequencing libraries of naive CD8 cells derived from roughly 18,000 to 920,000 sorted cells with 10%, 30% or 50% RNA. As CD8+CD4-CCR7+CD45RA+ cells, naive CD8 T cells were sorted. The CDR3 runs to 12 residues. In germline, CDR1 is MDHEN, CDR2 SYDVKM. With V trimmed by 4 bases and J by 5 bases, 2 bases remained unmatched. The receptor was isolated from a human donor in good health. Some libraries in this study had Jurkat cell RNA spiked in. The sequencing sample was made of naive CD8+ T cells from blood, with Jurkat cell RNA spiked in. Described subset: FACS-sorted CD8+CD4-CCR7+CD45RA+ naive T cells. This rearrangement joins TRBV28 to TRBJ2-7; 7 nucleotides align to TRBD1. The CDR3 is CASSYRGHEQYF. CDR3 bases: TGTGCCAGCAGTTACAGGGGCCACGAGCAGTACTTC.